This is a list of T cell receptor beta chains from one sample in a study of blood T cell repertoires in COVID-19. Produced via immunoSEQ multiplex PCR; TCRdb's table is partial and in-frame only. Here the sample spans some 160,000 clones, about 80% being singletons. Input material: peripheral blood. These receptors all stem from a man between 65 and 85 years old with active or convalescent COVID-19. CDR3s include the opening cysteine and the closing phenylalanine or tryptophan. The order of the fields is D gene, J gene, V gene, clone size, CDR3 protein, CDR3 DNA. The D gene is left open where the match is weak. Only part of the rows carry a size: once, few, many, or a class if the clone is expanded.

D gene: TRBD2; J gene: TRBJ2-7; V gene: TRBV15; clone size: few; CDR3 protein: CATSRDRLAGSSYEQYF; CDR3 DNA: TGTGCCACCAGCAGAGATCGACTAGCGGGCTCATCCTACGAGCAGTACTTC
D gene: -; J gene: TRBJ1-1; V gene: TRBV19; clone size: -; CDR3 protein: CASKPRAVSGTEAFF; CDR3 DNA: TGTGCCAGTAAACCCAGGGCTGTCTCTGGCACTGAAGCTTTCTTT
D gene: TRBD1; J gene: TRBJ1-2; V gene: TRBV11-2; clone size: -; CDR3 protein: CASSLAFRGHGYTF; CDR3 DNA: TGTGCCAGCAGCTTAGCGTTCAGGGGGCATGGCTACACCTTC
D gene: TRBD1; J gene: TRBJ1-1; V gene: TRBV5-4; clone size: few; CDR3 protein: CASSSGQFNTEAFF; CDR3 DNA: TGTGCCAGCAGCTCGGGACAGTTCAACACTGAAGCTTTCTTT
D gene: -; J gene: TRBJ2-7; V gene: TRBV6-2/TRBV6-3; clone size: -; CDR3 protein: CASSLRTIGALYEQYF; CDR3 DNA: TGTGCCAGCAGTCTCCGTACGATTGGGGCCCTCTACGAGCAGTACTTC
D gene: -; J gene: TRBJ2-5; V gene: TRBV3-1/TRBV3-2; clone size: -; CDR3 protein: CASSQDGGQETQYF; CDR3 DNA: TGTGCCAGCAGCCAAGACGGAGGGCAAGAGACCCAGTACTTC
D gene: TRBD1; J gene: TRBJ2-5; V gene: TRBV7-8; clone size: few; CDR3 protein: CASSSMDRDQETQYF; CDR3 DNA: TGTGCCAGCAGCTCGATGGACAGGGACCAAGAGACCCAGTACTTC
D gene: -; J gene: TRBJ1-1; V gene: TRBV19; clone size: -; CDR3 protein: CASSLAPGYTEAFF; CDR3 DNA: TGTGCCAGTAGTCTAGCCCCGGGGTACACTGAAGCTTTCTTT
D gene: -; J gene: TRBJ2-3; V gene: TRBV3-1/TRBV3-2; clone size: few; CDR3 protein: CASSQENSGDTQYF; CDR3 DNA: TGTGCCAGCAGCCAAGAGAATTCCGGAGATACGCAGTATTTT
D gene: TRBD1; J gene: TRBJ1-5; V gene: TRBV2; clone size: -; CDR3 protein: CASSELGQVSNQPQHF; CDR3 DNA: TGTGCCAGCAGTGAATTGGGACAGGTTAGCAATCAGCCCCAGCATTTT